This entry is about one T cell receptor (beta chain). Its antigen remains unknown. The data stem from a study of CD8 T cells in Susac syndrome. Study-wide context: Patients with Susac syndrome, at blood draw, were therapy-naive, on corticosteroids, or on intravenous immunoglobulin alone.

CD8+ and CD4+ T cells were negatively isolated; TEMRA cells were FACS-enriched. An input of about 0.5 to 1 ug of RNA was subjected to reverse transcription using random hexamers. immunoSEQ multiplex PCR amplified TCR beta CDR3 across 54 Vbeta, 13 Jbeta. TCRdb redid the calling of the immunoSEQ multiplex PCR reads with MiXCR, one entry per CDR3 protein. This sample has fewer than 85,000 distinct CDR3 sequences, with roughly 95% found just once. Germline V lookup: CDR1 SGHTA, CDR2 FQGTGA. The CDR3 is 15 amino acids. Trimming at V came to 4 bases and at J to 4 bases, leaving 3 bases not matched to a gene. Notes on the study in general: Among active patients and in TEMRA cells, CD8+ clonal expansion in Susac reached its peak.

The source is a human donor with Susac syndrome. This chain links TRBV7-3 with TRBJ2-2; the match to TRBD2 covers 10 bases. Material for sequencing was CD8+ T cells from PBMCs. DNA of the CDR3: TGTGCCAGCAGCTCACCTAGCGGGGGCACCGGGGAGCTGTTTTTT. This gives the protein CASSSPSGGTGELFF. Drawing the rest from reference TRBV7-3 and TRBJ2-2, the complete variable domain is GAGVSQTPSNKVTEKGKYVELRCDPISGHTALYWYRQSLGQGPEFLIYFQGTGAADDSGLPNDRFFAVRPEGSVSTLKIQRTERGDSAVYLCASSSPSGGTGELFFGEGSRLTVL.